This T cell receptor beta chain stems from a study of response to subunit inactivated influenza vaccine. One entry per CDR3 protein results from TCRdb running MiXCR on the RT-PCR reads. The table lists approximately 530,000 distinct CDR3 sequences, 7.6% of them singletons, with 10% to 15% in the top ten. CDR1 is SGHRS, CDR2 YFSETQ, per germline. The CDR3 is 14 residues long. Trimming shortened V by 1 base and J by 2 bases, and 6 bases separated the two germline ends. The sequence was collected from a man in his fifties or sixties who received an inactivated influenza vaccine. The chain has TRBV5-1 and TRBJ2-2; D is unresolved. Sequencing used PBMCs from blood, obtained 23 months after vaccination. The CDR3 DNA reads TGCGCCAGCAGCTTGACTTACAACACCGGGGAGCTGTTTTTT. Translation gives CASSLTYNTGELFF.